The T cell receptor (beta chain) under discussion was sequenced for a study of blood T cell repertoires in COVID-19. Study-wide context: T cells, B-cell-depleted T cells, or PBMCs supplied cDNA or gDNA.

Authors' analysis steps: Nucleated cell counts were estimated from reference gene primer amplification. Only in-frame clones appear in the TCRdb table, and some are missing; sequencing was by immunoSEQ multiplex PCR. The V and J calls and clone size were taken over from that table, and D and trimming were inferred from the DNA. The sample holds about 50,000 clones, 70% to 80% seen once. Cohorts were based on clinical histories the participants reported. This CDR3 region has 12 residues. The V end lost 6 bases, the J end lost 7 bases, and 15 bases lay between the germline ends. Per the germline V gene, CDR1 is GTSNPN and CDR2 is SVGIG (reference sequence).

The J gene is TRBJ1-2, the V gene TRBV30; unclear D gene. The sequenced material came from PBMCs or T cells enriched from blood (not recorded which). This TCR derives from a woman aged 45 to 65 with acute COVID-19. The chain's CDR3 is CACPGASVGYTF. The CDR3 DNA is TGTGCCTGCCCGGGAGCCTCCGTTGGCTACACCTTC. Together with reference TRBV30 and TRBJ1-2, the CDR3 gives the full variable domain: SQTIHQWPATLVQPVGSPLSLECTVEGTSNPNLYWYRQAAGRGLQLLFYSVGIGQISSEVPQNLSASRPQDRQFILSSKKLLLSDSGFYLCACPGASVGYTFGSGTRLTVV.